The entry that follows covers one T cell receptor beta chain sequence. This sample was taken from a study of T cells after yellow fever vaccination. Study-wide context: Preparing low-cell-number fractions relied on SMART-Seq v4 Ultra Low Input. Whole-study findings and limits: Repertoires obtained by FACS sorting could include abundant clonotypes that entered as contaminants from the bulk population. Only a minor proportion of clonotypes was detected across both CD4 and CD8 compartments.

The CDR3 runs to 12 residues. V was clipped by 10 bases and J by 0 bases; unmatched bases: 2. Germline V gives CDR1 MGHDK, CDR2 SYGVNS. Synthesis of TCR cDNA relied on 5'RACE template switching, which attached a universal primer site and UMIs. TCRdb passed the 5' RACE reads through MiXCR, listing each CDR3 protein once. The sample carries roughly 48,000 distinct CDR3 sequences, more than 6.5% recorded once. The TCR originated in a man between 18 and 35 years old who received the YFV17D yellow fever vaccine. The sequenced sample was CD8+ T cells not binding an NS4B(214-222) dextramer, sorted from PBMCs, obtained 45 days after the first yellow fever vaccination. The rearrangement uses TRBV25-1 and TRBJ1-1; 7 nucleotides match TRBD1. The CDR3 loop is CAIQGLNTEAFF. CDR3 nucleotides: TGTGCCATACAGGGGTTGAACACTGAAGCTTTCTTT.